Many counts were recorded for the clone carrying this TCR beta chain. Its antigen remains unidentified. V was clipped by 1 base and J by 8 bases, with 11 bases between them. The CDR3 has 13 amino acids. CDR1 and CDR2 (germline): SGHVS, FNYEAQ. TCRdb keeps only in-frame clones here, not all; method: immunoSEQ multiplex PCR. The sample contains tens of thousands of clones, roughly 70% of which appear only once. The data are from a study of OX40 agonist ivuxolimab in advanced cancers. General study points: Relative to CD4+, CD8+ T cells held more expanded clones on average. Among some nonresponders, normalized T-cell clonal expansion was also low.

This sample comprised CD4+ or CD8+ T cells sorted from blood, obtained in a trial of the OX40 agonist ivuxolimab. This receptor was obtained from an adult with an advanced solid tumor such as melanoma, head and neck, liver or kidney cancer. This chain connects TRBV7-6 to TRBJ1-2, with D hard to call. CDR3 sequence: CASSLGESRGYTF. The CDR3 DNA follows: TGTGCCAGCAGCTTAGGGGAAAGCCGGGGCTACACCTTC.